What follows are 9 T cell receptor beta chains derived from one specimen sequenced in a study of cytomegalovirus exposure and HLA in healthy donors. The PCR contained 60 Vbeta and 13 Jbeta primers. Here immunoSEQ multiplex PCR was the method, and the copy in TCRdb shows in-frame clones only, minus some. The table includes some 150,000 clones, 80% detected once. Sequencing used PBMCs. These receptors all come from a woman aged 35 to 49 in good health and CMV-seropositive.

The gene calls are TRBV19 and TRBJ2-1; the match to TRBD1 covers 9 bases. Germline CDR1 and CDR2: LNHDA and SQIVND (reference sequence). V gave up 4 bases and J gave up 6 bases; unmatched junction bases: 10. The CDR3 loop spans 16 amino acids. The CDR3 protein is CASSKGVETGGNEQFF. CDR3 DNA: TGTGCCAGTAGTAAAGGAGTGGAGACAGGGGGCAATGAGCAGTTCTTC.

The chain has TRBV30 and TRBJ1-5; maybe TRBD1 (5 bases). The CDR3 runs 16 residues. Trimming took off 0 bases at V and 2 bases at J, with 14 bases between the two ends. The germline gives CDR1 GTSNPN, CDR2 SVGIG (reference sequence). CDR3 in amino acids: CAWSVFRVGCNQPQHF. In DNA form, the CDR3 reads TGTGCCTGGAGTGTCTTCAGGGTAGGGTGCAATCAGCCCCAGCATTTT.

This clone was counted once. The rearrangement uses TRBV7-6 and TRBJ2-1; 16 nucleotides line up with TRBD2. CDR3 size: 19 residues. Trimming took 5 bases from V and 0 from J; bases not matched to a gene: 7. CDR1 and CDR2 from the germline V gene are SGHVS and FNYEAQ. In DNA form, the CDR3 reads TGTGCCAGCAGCATACAGGGACTAGCGGGAGGGAGCTCCTACAATGAGCAGTTCTTC. This translates into CASSIQGLAGGSSYNEQFF.

This clone was found a few times. The J gene is TRBJ2-5, the V gene TRBV6-6; possible D gene TRBD1, 6 bases. Trimming removed 4 bases at V and 0 bases at J, with 12 bases between. Germline V lookup: CDR1 MNHNY, CDR2 SVGAGI (reference sequence). There are 15 residues in the CDR3. The CDR3 DNA is TGTGCCAGCAGTTGGCAGGGGTTGGACCAAGAGACCCAGTACTTC. Encoded protein: CASSWQGLDQETQYF.

CDR3 coding DNA: TGTGCCAGCAGCCAAGGAATAGTCTACGAGCAGTACTTC. Its protein product is CASSQGIVYEQYF. The chain links TRBV14 to TRBJ2-7; D gene ambiguous. The CDR3 consists of 13 residues. Germline-derived CDR1 and CDR2 are SGHDN and FVKESK. The V and J ends lost 1 base and 3 bases respectively, with 7 bases between them. The complete variable domain, with remaining parts taken from reference TRBV14 and TRBJ2-7, reads EAGVTQFPSHSVIEKGQTVTLRCDPISGHDNLYWYRRVMGKEIKFLLHFVKESKQDESGMPNNRFLAERTGGTYSTLKVQPAELEDSGVYFCASSQGIVYEQYFGPGTRLTVT.

This clone occurred once. This sequence joins TRBV28 and TRBJ1-5; 9 bases fit TRBD1. In germline, CDR1 is MDHEN, CDR2 SYDVKM. V was clipped by 6 bases and J by 3 bases; unmatched bases: 9. CDR3 length: 16 amino acids. CDR3 region: CASSVMGDRVNQPQHF. Here the CDR3 DNA reads TGTGCCAGCAGCGTTATGGGGGACAGGGTCAATCAGCCCCAGCATTTT. Looking up the rest from reference TRBV28 and TRBJ1-5 gives the full variable domain: DVKVTQSSRYLVKRTGEKVFLECVQDMDHENMFWYRQDPGLGLRLIYFSYDVKMKEKGDIPEGYSVSREKKERFSLILESASTNQTSMYLCASSVMGDRVNQPQHFGDGTRLSIL.

The CDR3 loop is CASSFGLAAYNEQFF. In DNA form, the CDR3 reads TGTGCCAGCAGTTTCGGACTAGCAGCCTACAATGAGCAGTTCTTC. The chain uses TRBV27 and TRBJ2-1, with 8 bases matching TRBD2. J lost 2 bases, V lost 3 bases, and 3 bases had no gene match. CDR3 length equals 15 residues. From germline, CDR1 is MNHEY and CDR2 SMNVEV (reference sequence).

By proportion, this clone is medium-sized. The chain couples TRBV6-6 to TRBJ2-1; 8 nucleotides align to TRBD2. The CDR3 runs 13 residues. Germline V gene data show CDR1 as MNHNY and CDR2 as SVGAGI (reference sequence). Trimming removed 5 bases from V and 9 bases from J; junction bases left unmatched: 6. In DNA form, the CDR3 reads TGTGCCAGCAGTACAGCGGGGGCGGGTGAGCAGTTCTTC. Protein sequence: CASSTAGAGEQFF.

The chain couples TRBV21-1 to TRBJ2-1; TRBD2 is the table's D call, not checked against the DNA. TRBV21-1 is marked as a pseudogene. This CDR3 spans 17 amino acids. CDR3 sequence reads: CASSEGLAGRPYNEQFF. CDR3 in DNA: TGTGCCAGCTCGGAAGGCTTAGCGGGGAGGCCCTACAATGAGCAGTTCTTC.